The next 29 T cell receptor beta chains were all read from a single sample in a study of blood T cell repertoires in COVID-19 (dated by TCRdb to about 2020). The receptor library was made with the immunoSEQ multiplex PCR assay. This immuneACCESS table, as held by TCRdb, lists in-frame sequences with V and J called but not all clones. Of the missing ones, under half trace to an unresolved V gene in checked studies; the others have no known cause. This sample is represented by approximately 300,000 clones; roughly 89% of them were singletons. In total, the top ten clones hold 0.7% to 0.9% of the sample. Sequencing was done on a sample of peripheral blood. All receptors derive from a man aged 30 to 45 with acute or convalescent COVID-19.

The chain joins TRBV18 to TRBJ1-6; TRBD1 aligns across 8 bases. Germline loops: CDR1 KGHSH, CDR2 LQKENI. The CDR3 contains 14 residues. V lost 6 bases to trimming and J lost 8 bases; unmatched junction nucleotides: 6. CDR3 nucleotides: TGTGCCAGCTCCCGACAGGGGAGAGATTCACCCCTCCACTTT. It specifies CASSRQGRDSPLHF.

The chain employs TRBV5-1 and TRBJ2-1; 8 bases are shared with TRBD2. The CDR3 sequence is 14 residues long. Germline CDR1 reads SGHRS; CDR2 reads YFSETQ. With V trimmed by 7 bases and J by 1 base, 4 bases remained unmatched. This chain's CDR3 is CASASGGSYNEQFF. The CDR3 region has the DNA TGCGCCAGCGCCTCGGGGGGGTCCTACAATGAGCAGTTCTTC.

The V call is TRBV19, the J call TRBJ2-2, with 12 bases fitting TRBD2. V was clipped by 4 bases and J by 4 bases; unmatched bases: 4. CDR1 and CDR2 from the germline V gene are LNHDA and SQIVND (reference sequence). There are 16 residues in the CDR3. CDR3 region: CASSTLGLAGTGELFF. CDR3 DNA sequence: TGTGCCAGTAGTACCCTGGGACTAGCGGGCACCGGGGAGCTGTTTTTT.

V usage is TRBV5-1 and J usage is TRBJ2-7; TRBD1 matches at 11 bases. The CDR3 consists of 15 residues. The V gene end was trimmed by 4 bases and the J gene end by 2 bases; junction bases not matched to a gene: 5. Germline CDR1 and CDR2: SGHRS and YFSETQ. The CDR3 loop reads CASSLPGQGAYEQYF. The CDR3 coding sequence is TGCGCCAGCAGCCTCCCGGGACAGGGGGCCTACGAGCAGTACTTC.

The genes are TRBV6-5 and TRBJ1-1, with D possibly matching TRBD1 (5 bases). There are 11 residues in the CDR3. Germline V lookup: CDR1 MNHEY, CDR2 SVGAGI. Trimming left V 8 bases short and J 9 bases short, with 13 bases between. CDR3 amino acids: CASGEGPKAFF. CDR3 DNA: TGTGCCAGCGGGGAGGGACCGAAAGCTTTCTTT.

This clone has only a few counts. This chain uses TRBV25-1 with TRBJ2-1; 9 positions match TRBD2. Germline V gene lookup returns CDR1 MGHDK and CDR2 SYGVNS. V shed 1 base and J 5 bases; nucleotides not matched to a gene: 6. The CDR3 contains 16 residues. CDR3 sequence reads: CASSEWGREGHNEQFF. DNA for the CDR3: TGTGCCAGCAGTGAATGGGGGCGGGAGGGACACAATGAGCAGTTCTTC.

The rearrangement joins TRBV27 to TRBJ2-2; 8 bases line up with TRBD1. V was clipped by 6 bases and J by 6 bases; unmatched bases: 9. CDR1 and CDR2 from the germline V gene are MNHEY and SMNVEV (reference sequence). The CDR3 runs 15 residues. CDR3 residues: CASSPWTGLPGELFF. DNA for the CDR3: TGTGCCAGCAGCCCGTGGACAGGGTTACCCGGGGAGCTGTTTTTT.

This clone has only a few counts. The chain combines TRBV10-2 with TRBJ2-1; TRBD1 is a possible D gene (6 bases). CDR1 is WSHSY and CDR2 is SAAADI in the germline V gene. The CDR3 loop spans 14 amino acids. Trimming cost V 10 bases and J 4 bases, with 17 bases left between them. This chain's CDR3 is CATSEQGSYNEQFF. CDR3 DNA: TGCGCCACGAGCGAACAGGGATCTTACAATGAGCAGTTCTTC.

CDR3 sequence reads: CASSLARSGGAGTDTQYF. CDR3 bases: TGTGCCAGCAGCTTAGCGCGTAGCGGGGGGGCCGGCACAGATACGCAGTATTTT. The rearrangement links TRBV11-1 to TRBJ2-3; 11 bases line up with TRBD2. V lost 0 bases, J lost 1 base, and 6 bases stayed unmatched. From germline, CDR1 is SGHAT and CDR2 FQDESV (reference sequence). This CDR3 is built from 18 residues.

This chain links TRBV4-2 with TRBJ2-3; tentative D call: TRBD2 (5 bases). Germline V gene sequence: CDR1 LGHNA, CDR2 YNFKEQ. CDR3 length: 17 residues. V lost 0 bases to trimming and J lost 2 bases, with 15 bases between them. The CDR3 loop reads CASSQDPAGRNTDTQYF. In nucleotides, the CDR3 is TGTGCCAGCAGCCAAGATCCGGCGGGTCGAAACACAGATACGCAGTATTTT.

The genes are TRBV7-9 and TRBJ1-1; TRBD1 might be the D (5 bases). This CDR3 contains 12 residues. The germline CDR1 and CDR2 sequences are SEHNR and FQNEAQ (reference sequence). V lost 6 bases and J 6 bases, leaving 11 bases between the germline ends. CDR3 protein: CASSLSGAEAFF. The CDR3 DNA sequence: TGTGCCAGCAGTTTGTCGGGGGCTGAAGCTTTCTTT. Filled out from reference TRBV7-9 and TRBJ1-1, the complete variable domain reads DTGVSQNPRHKITKRGQNVTFRCDPISEHNRLYWYRQTLGQGPEFLTYFQNEAQLEKSRLLSDRFSAERPKGSFSTLEIQRTEQGDSAMYLCASSLSGAEAFFGQGTRLTVV.

The CDR3 DNA follows: TGTGCCAGCAGCCCGCGGACTAGCGAGAACACCGGGGAGCTGTTTTTT. Its protein product is CASSPRTSENTGELFF. V and J are TRBV7-2 and TRBJ2-2; 9 nucleotides line up with TRBD2. The CDR3 totals 16 residues. The ends lost 5 bases at V and 1 base at J; junction bases unmatched: 5. The germline CDR1 and CDR2 sequences are SGHTA and FQGNSA.

V and J are TRBV5-4 and TRBJ2-2; D possibly corresponds to TRBD2 (7 bases). Trimming stripped 4 bases from V and 7 bases from J, with 20 bases between. This CDR3 comprises 16 residues. Germline V gives CDR1 SGHNT, CDR2 YYREEE (reference sequence). CDR3 nucleotides: TGTGCCAGCAGCGGGGGGGCCACTAGCGTTGGCGGGGAGCTGTTTTTT. The encoded protein is CASSGGATSVGGELFF.

This chain uses TRBV18 with TRBJ2-5; TRBD2 aligns across 9 bases. CDR1 KGHSH and CDR2 LQKENI come from the germline V gene. The J segment lost 5 bases and the V segment lost 0 bases, leaving 10 bases of the junction unmatched. The CDR3 is made up of 17 amino acids. The CDR3 loop reads CASSPPFGASGAETQYF. As DNA, the CDR3 is TGTGCCAGCTCACCACCGTTTGGGGCTAGCGGGGCGGAGACCCAGTACTTC.

The V call is TRBV6-6, the J call TRBJ1-2, with D unclear. The CDR3 has 14 amino acids. The ends were cut back, 7 bases at V and 5 bases at J, with 17 bases in the middle. CDR1 is MNHNY and CDR2 is SVGAGI in the germline V gene (reference sequence). This CDR3 reads CASTSSNSLYGYTF. The CDR3 DNA reads TGTGCCAGCACTTCCTCGAACTCTCTTTATGGCTACACCTTC.

This rearrangement joins TRBV9 to TRBJ2-5; 8 nucleotides match TRBD1. The V segment lost 3 bases and the J segment 5 bases; nucleotides outside the gene matches: 6. The germline V gene has CDR1 SGDLS and CDR2 YYNGEE. This CDR3 has 14 residues. CDR3: CASSATGVWETQYF. The DNA for the CDR3 is TGTGCCAGCAGCGCGACAGGGGTGTGGGAGACCCAGTACTTC.

The table lists this clone with a count of one. The chain carries TRBV25-1 and TRBJ1-2; possible D gene TRBD1, 5 bases. V lost 6 bases and J lost 4, with 15 bases in between. There are 14 residues in the CDR3. Germline V gene data show CDR1 as MGHDK and CDR2 as SYGVNS. CDR3: CASSGGGRAYGYTF. The CDR3, as DNA: TGTGCCAGCAGCGGCGGGGGTCGAGCCTATGGCTACACCTTC.

V gene TRBV27 combines with J gene TRBJ2-2; 7 bases are a match to TRBD1. Germline V gene data show CDR1 as MNHEY and CDR2 as SMNVEV (reference sequence). This CDR3 region has 18 residues. V was pared by 2 bases and J by 4 bases, with 13 bases of the junction left unmatched. The CDR3 DNA is TGTGCCAGCAGTTTAAGCCCCGGGACAGTTAGAACCACCGGGGAGCTGTTTTTT. Amino acids: CASSLSPGTVRTTGELFF.

The chain carries TRBV19 and TRBJ1-2, with D tentatively TRBD1 (6 bases). Trimming removed 7 bases at V and 6 bases at J, with 15 bases between. The germline V gene encodes CDR1 LNHDA and CDR2 SQIVND (reference sequence). This CDR3 is built from 13 residues. As DNA, the CDR3 is TGTGCCAGTAATCCTCAGAGGGGGAATGGCTACACCTTC. Residues: CASNPQRGNGYTF.

This CDR3 reads CASSIGQVEAFF. CDR3 coding DNA: TGTGCCAGTAGTATAGGGCAGGTGGAAGCTTTCTTT. The gene calls are TRBV19 and TRBJ1-1; no clear D gene. V was clipped by 1 base and J by 8 bases, with 8 bases between them. Germline CDR1 LNHDA, CDR2 SQIVND (reference sequence). The CDR3 runs to 12 residues. Full variable domain (rest looked up from reference TRBV19 and TRBJ1-1): DGGITQSPKYLFRKEGQNVTLSCEQNLNHDAMYWYRQDPGQGLRLIYYSQIVNDFQKGDIAEGYSVSREKKESFPLTVTSAQKNPTAFYLCASSIGQVEAFFGQGTRLTVV.

The chain recombines TRBV6-6 with TRBJ2-7, with TRBD1 as a possible D gene (6 bases). Germline loops: CDR1 MNHNY, CDR2 SVGAGI (reference sequence). The CDR3 covers 15 residues. Trimming shortened V by 4 bases and J by 0 bases, and 13 bases separated the two germline ends. The CDR3 here is CASSSGQSRSYEQYF. As DNA, the CDR3 is TGTGCCAGCAGTTCAGGACAGAGCCGCTCCTACGAGCAGTACTTC.

This clone has a single count. V gene TRBV28 combines with J gene TRBJ1-3; D uncertain. This CDR3 contains 16 residues. Trimming cost V 0 bases and J 6 bases, with 15 bases left between them. Germline V gives CDR1 MDHEN, CDR2 SYDVKM. The CDR3 protein is CASSLWVGSGENTIYF. In nucleotides, the CDR3 is TGTGCCAGCAGTTTATGGGTCGGAAGTGGAGAAAACACCATATATTTT.

The CDR3 reads CASSDWGQGGLNEQFF. The CDR3 DNA reads TGTGCCAGCAGTGATTGGGGACAGGGAGGCCTCAATGAGCAGTTCTTC. The V and J genes are TRBV25-1 and TRBJ2-1, with 9 positions matching TRBD1. Germline V CDR1 and CDR2: MGHDK, SYGVNS. This CDR3 contains 16 residues. The V segment lost 3 bases and the J segment 6 bases; nucleotides outside the gene matches: 9.

The chain joins TRBV11-2 to TRBJ2-7, with 7 bases that match TRBD2. Germline CDR1 is SGHAT and CDR2 is FQNNGV. The CDR3 loop spans 17 amino acids. V was clipped by 0 bases and J by 1 base; unmatched bases: 9. DNA of the CDR3: TGTGCCAGCAGCTTAGAGGCGTGGGCTAGCGGATCCTACGAGCAGTACTTC. This sequence encodes CASSLEAWASGSYEQYF.

V gene TRBV4-2 combines with J gene TRBJ1-5; D is unresolved. Germline assignment: CDR1 LGHNA and CDR2 YNFKEQ. The V and J ends lost 0 bases and 4 bases respectively, with 4 bases between them. The CDR3 sequence is 13 residues long. The CDR3 is CASSQDINQPQHF. In DNA, the CDR3 is TGTGCCAGCAGCCAAGATATTAATCAGCCCCAGCATTTT.

V usage is TRBV5-1 and J usage is TRBJ2-5; 9 bases align to TRBD1. Germline lookup yields CDR1 SGHRS and CDR2 YFSETQ. CDR3 length equals 14 residues. V lost 3 bases and J lost 5; bases outside the gene matches: 5. The CDR3 bases are TGCGCCAGCAGCTCCGGGACAGGGTTTGAGACCCAGTACTTC. This translates into CASSSGTGFETQYF. Looking up the rest from reference TRBV5-1 and TRBJ2-5 gives the full variable domain: KAGVTQTPRYLIKTRGQQVTLSCSPISGHRSVSWYQQTPGQGLQFLFEYFSETQRNKGNFPGRFSGRQFSNSRSEMNVSTLELGDSALYLCASSSGTGFETQYFGPGTRLLVL.

The rearrangement links TRBV14 to TRBJ2-2; TRBD1 matches at 7 bases. The length of the CDR3 is 14 residues. Germline CDR1 SGHDN, CDR2 FVKESK. J gave up 5 bases and V 8 bases, and 8 bases lay outside the gene matches. CDR3 sequence: CASERGRGTGELFF. The CDR3 DNA reads TGTGCCAGCGAAAGGGGGCGAGGGACCGGGGAGCTGTTTTTT.

The CDR3: CASSLVAGGYEQYF. Here the CDR3 DNA reads TGCGCCAGCAGCTTGGTAGCGGGGGGCTACGAGCAGTACTTC. The rearrangement uses TRBV5-1 and TRBJ2-7, with 10 bases that match TRBD2. Germline assignment: CDR1 SGHRS and CDR2 YFSETQ. This CDR3 region has 14 residues. Trimming at V came to 0 bases and at J to 3 bases, leaving 0 bases not matched to a gene.

This clone appeared once. The chain's CDR3 is CASMERGGTSYEQYF. The CDR3 DNA is TGTGCCAGCATGGAGCGGGGGGGAACCTCCTACGAGCAGTACTTC. J is TRBJ2-7 and V is TRBV2, with TRBD2 identical over 10 bases. Per germline, CDR1 SNHLY and CDR2 FYNNEI. V trimming: 7 bases; J trimming: 0 bases; junction bases outside the gene matches: 6. The CDR3 contains 15 residues.